This TCR beta chain was found in a study of cytomegalovirus exposure and HLA in healthy donors. 60 Vbeta and 13 Jbeta primers were used in PCR. Produced via immunoSEQ multiplex PCR; TCRdb's table is partial and in-frame only. This table holds fewer than 150,000 clones. The CDR3 runs to 17 residues. Germline values: CDR1 SGDLS, CDR2 YYNGEE. The ends were cut back, 0 bases at V and 3 bases at J, with 19 bases in the middle. V usage is TRBV9 and J usage is TRBJ2-7; D is possibly TRBD2 (6 bases). The specimen was PBMCs. The receptor was isolated from a woman aged 55-70 years in good health and CMV-seronegative. The CDR3: CASSVAFSSSEFYEQYF. CDR3 in DNA: TGTGCCAGCAGCGTAGCTTTCTCGTCTAGCGAGTTCTACGAGCAGTACTTC.